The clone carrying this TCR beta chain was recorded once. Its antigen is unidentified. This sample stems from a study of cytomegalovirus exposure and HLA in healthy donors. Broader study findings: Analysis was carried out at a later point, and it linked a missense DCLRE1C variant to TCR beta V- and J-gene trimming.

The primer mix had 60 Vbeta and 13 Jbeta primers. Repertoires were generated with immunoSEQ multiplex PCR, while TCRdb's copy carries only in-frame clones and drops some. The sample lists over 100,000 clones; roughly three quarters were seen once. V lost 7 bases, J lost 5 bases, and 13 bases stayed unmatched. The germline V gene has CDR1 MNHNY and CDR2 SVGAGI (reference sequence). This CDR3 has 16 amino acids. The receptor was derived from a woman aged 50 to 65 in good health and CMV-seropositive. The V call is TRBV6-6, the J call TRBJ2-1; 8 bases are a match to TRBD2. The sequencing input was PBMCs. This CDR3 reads CASTSRAGAGDNEQFF. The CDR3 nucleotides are TGTGCCAGCACCTCTCGGGCGGGAGCGGGGGACAATGAGCAGTTCTTC.